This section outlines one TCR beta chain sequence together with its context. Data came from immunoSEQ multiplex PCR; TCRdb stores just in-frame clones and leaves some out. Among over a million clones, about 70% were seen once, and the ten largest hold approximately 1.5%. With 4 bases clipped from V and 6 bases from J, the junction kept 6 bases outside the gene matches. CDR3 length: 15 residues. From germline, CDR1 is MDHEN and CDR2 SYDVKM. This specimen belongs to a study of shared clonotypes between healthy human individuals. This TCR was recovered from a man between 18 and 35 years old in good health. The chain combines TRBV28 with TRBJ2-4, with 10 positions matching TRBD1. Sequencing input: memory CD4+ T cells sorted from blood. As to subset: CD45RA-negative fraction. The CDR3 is CASSSERQGANIQYF. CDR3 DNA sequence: TGTGCCAGCAGTTCCGAGAGACAGGGGGCAAACATTCAGTACTTC. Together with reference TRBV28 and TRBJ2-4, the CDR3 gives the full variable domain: DVKVTQSSRYLVKRTGEKVFLECVQDMDHENMFWYRQDPGLGLRLIYFSYDVKMKEKGDIPEGYSVSREKKERFSLILESASTNQTSMYLCASSSERQGANIQYFGAGTRLSVL.